This passage covers 25 T cell receptor beta chains from one sample sequenced in a study of beta chain features in type 1 diabetes. Their cognate antigens are unknown. Study-wide findings and caveats: People with Type 1 diabetes carried modestly yet significantly shorter TCRB CDR3s in all four CD4+ subsets.

The whole isolated RNA underwent reverse transcription, so sequencing captured expressed TCRB transcripts. TCRdb keeps only in-frame clones here, not all; method: immunoSEQ multiplex PCR. The sample lists more than 250,000 clones; 13% to 15% were seen once. Sequenced: naive CD4+ T cells from blood. The origin of the receptors is a man in his thirties or forties with type 1 diabetes.

This clone was seen only a few times. This chain connects TRBV9 to TRBJ1-3, with no clear D. With 4 bases removed from V and 4 bases from J, the gap between germline ends came to 9 bases. The CDR3 is made up of 13 amino acids. The germline V gene encodes CDR1 SGDLS and CDR2 YYNGEE. The CDR3 bases are TGTGCCAGCAGCCCGGCCGGGGGAAACACCATATATTTT. Amino acid sequence: CASSPAGGNTIYF. The full variable domain, rest sourced from reference TRBV9 and TRBJ1-3, is DSGVTQTPKHLITATGQRVTLRCSPRSGDLSVYWYQQSLDQGLQFLIQYYNGEERAKGNILERFSAQQFPDLHSELNLSSLELGDSALYFCASSPAGGNTIYFGEGSWLTVV.

The sample holds a few counts of this clone. This rearrangement joins TRBV2 to TRBJ1-4, with unresolved D. The CDR3 consists of 11 residues. V lost 5 bases, J lost 6 bases, and 4 bases lay in between. Germline CDR1 is SNHLY and CDR2 is FYNNEI. The DNA for the CDR3 is TGTGCCAGCAGTCCGGATGAAAAACTGTTTTTT. This gives the protein CASSPDEKLFF.

The gene calls are TRBV5-1 and TRBJ2-3; D is perhaps TRBD2 (7 bases). The CDR3 length is 13 residues. The germline V gene encodes CDR1 SGHRS and CDR2 YFSETQ. Trimming removed 9 bases at V and 3 bases at J, with 14 bases between. CDR3 in amino acids: CATRGATTDTQYF. The CDR3 region has the DNA TGCGCCACCCGGGGGGCGACGACAGATACGCAGTATTTT. Variable domain in full (rest from reference TRBV5-1 and TRBJ2-3): KAGVTQTPRYLIKTRGQQVTLSCSPISGHRSVSWYQQTPGQGLQFLFEYFSETQRNKGNFPGRFSGRQFSNSRSEMNVSTLELGDSALYLCATRGATTDTQYFGPGTRLTVL.

In this sample, this clone turned up a few times. The rearrangement links TRBV11-2 to TRBJ1-2; TRBD1 aligns across 8 bases. The ends lost 6 bases at V and 3 bases at J; junction bases unmatched: 6. Germline V gene sequence: CDR1 SGHAT, CDR2 FQNNGV. The CDR3 has 14 amino acids. The CDR3, as DNA: TGTGCCAGCAGTCCCCGGACAGGGTACTATGGCTACACCTTC. Translation: CASSPRTGYYGYTF.

This clone occurred a few times. V usage is TRBV19 and J usage is TRBJ2-7; perhaps TRBD1 as D (5 bases). Looked up from germline, CDR1 is LNHDA and CDR2 is SQIVND (reference sequence). Trimming removed 9 bases from V and 0 bases from J, with 15 bases in between. The CDR3 runs to 14 residues. The CDR3, as DNA: TGTGCCAGCTTTATAAGACAGCGCTCCTACGAGCAGTACTTC. Amino acid sequence: CASFIRQRSYEQYF.

This clone came up a few times. The CDR3 is CASSQDPRISPVAFF. The CDR3 nucleotides read TGTGCCAGCAGCCAAGATCCTAGGATTTCCCCCGTAGCTTTCTTT. The gene calls are TRBV4-2 and TRBJ1-1; D is unresolved. V lost 0 bases and J lost 10, with 18 bases in between. The length of the CDR3 is 15 residues. Germline loops: CDR1 LGHNA, CDR2 YNFKEQ.

The V gene is TRBV14, the J gene TRBJ2-2; the D gene is possibly TRBD2 (6 bases). Trimming shortened V by 1 base and J by 7 bases, and 7 bases separated the two germline ends. CDR3 length: 13 amino acids. CDR1 is SGHDN and CDR2 is FVKESK in the germline V gene. CDR3 nucleotides: TGTGCCAGCAGCCAAGTGGAGGGCGGGGAGCTGTTTTTT. Amino acids: CASSQVEGGELFF.

Only a few counts were recorded for this clone. The chain uses TRBV30 and TRBJ2-5; D unresolved. CDR3 length: 14 amino acids. Germline CDR1 reads GTSNPN; CDR2 reads SVGIG (reference sequence). With 0 bases removed from V and 5 bases from J, the gap between germline ends came to 13 bases. In DNA, the CDR3 is TGTGCCTGGAGTGTCGCGGCCACAAGGGAGACCCAGTACTTC. This gives the protein CAWSVAATRETQYF. The full variable domain, its missing parts supplied by reference TRBV30 and TRBJ2-5, is SQTIHQWPATLVQPVGSPLSLECTVEGTSNPNLYWYRQAAGRGLQLLFYSVGIGQISSEVPQNLSASRPQDRQFILSSKKLLLSDSGFYLCAWSVAATRETQYFGPGTRLLVL.

The V call is TRBV6-5, the J call TRBJ2-4; possible D gene TRBD1, 5 bases. Looked up from germline, CDR1 is MNHEY and CDR2 is SVGAGI. The length of the CDR3 is 14 residues. The germline V and J ends were trimmed by 2 bases and 5 bases, with 10 bases remaining between them. The CDR3 sequence: CASSYGQGQNIQYF. CDR3 nucleotides: TGTGCCAGCAGTTACGGGCAGGGCCAAAACATTCAGTACTTC.

This clone was recorded a few times. The chain uses TRBV25-1 and TRBJ2-3; D not resolved. The length of the CDR3 is 13 residues. Germline loops: CDR1 MGHDK, CDR2 SYGVNS. V was cut by 4 bases and J by 2 bases, with 7 bases left in between. CDR3 region: CASSVQITDTQYF. In DNA form, the CDR3 reads TGTGCCAGCAGTGTTCAGATCACAGATACGCAGTATTTT. Looking up the rest from reference TRBV25-1 and TRBJ2-3 gives the full variable domain: EADIYQTPRYLVIGTGKKITLECSQTMGHDKMYWYQQDPGMELHLIHYSYGVNSTEKGDLSSESTVSRIRTEHFPLTLESARPSHTSQYLCASSVQITDTQYFGPGTRLTVL.

The CDR3 is CASRTDLAKNIQYF. CDR3 nucleotides: TGTGCCAGCAGGACTGATCTAGCCAAAAACATTCAGTACTTC. The genes are TRBV5-4 and TRBJ2-4; D not resolved. The CDR3 is made up of 14 amino acids. V was clipped by 5 bases and J by 0 bases, with 9 bases between them. The germline gives CDR1 SGHNT, CDR2 YYREEE (reference sequence).

V gene TRBV29-1 combines with J gene TRBJ1-3; TRBD1 matches 8 bases. J gave up 0 bases and V 6 bases, and 4 bases lay outside the gene matches. CDR1 and CDR2 (germline): SQVTM, ANQGSEA. The length of the CDR3 is 14 residues. The CDR3 spells CSVGQGTSGNTIYF. Written as DNA, the CDR3 is TGCAGCGTCGGACAGGGAACCTCTGGAAACACCATATATTTT.

The CDR3 reads CASKEDSYEQYF. As DNA, the CDR3 is TGTGCCAGCAAGGAGGATTCCTACGAGCAGTACTTC. V is TRBV28 and J is TRBJ2-7; tentative D call: TRBD2 (5 bases). Germline assignment: CDR1 MDHEN and CDR2 SYDVKM. Trimming removed 7 bases from V and 1 base from J, with 8 bases in between. CDR3 size: 12 residues.

This clone was recorded a few times. This sequence joins TRBV5-4 and TRBJ1-2; D is unclear. Germline lookup yields CDR1 SGHNT and CDR2 YYREEE (reference sequence). This CDR3 is 14 amino acids long. The V and J ends lost 4 bases and 0 bases respectively, with 10 bases between them. CDR3 DNA sequence: TGTGCCAGCAGCCCCAACCCAGCTAACTATGGCTACACCTTC. Protein sequence: CASSPNPANYGYTF.

This clone was observed a handful of times. The DNA of the CDR3 is TGTGCCAGTACCCCGTACTATCGCGGGAGTATCACCGGGGAGCTGTTTTTT. This encodes CASTPYYRGSITGELFF. The V call is TRBV19, the J call TRBJ2-2, with 7 bases that match TRBD2. With V trimmed by 7 bases and J by 4 bases, 15 bases remained unmatched. The CDR3 is 17 amino acids. Germline CDR1 and CDR2: LNHDA and SQIVND (reference sequence).

This clone occurred a few times. This chain links TRBV10-3 with TRBJ2-5; D is uncertain. V shed 10 bases and J shed 5 bases, with 23 bases lying between them. Germline V CDR1 and CDR2: ENHRY, SYGVKD. CDR3 size: 15 residues. The CDR3 bases are TGTGCCACCTCATCCGATTCATCTAGGTCCGAGACCCAGTACTTC. This codes for CATSSDSSRSETQYF.

The chain combines TRBV28 with TRBJ2-7; 7 bases line up with TRBD1. The CDR3 contains 11 residues. Germline-derived CDR1 and CDR2 are MDHEN and SYDVKM. V lost 7 bases, J lost 6 bases, and 3 bases stayed unmatched. The CDR3 loop reads CASIGQVEQYF. The CDR3 coding sequence is TGTGCCAGCATCGGACAGGTCGAGCAGTACTTC.

This chain uses TRBV11-2 with TRBJ1-1, with 7 bases aligning to TRBD1. This CDR3 contains 15 residues. With V trimmed by 5 bases and J by 3 bases, 9 bases remained unmatched. CDR1 SGHAT and CDR2 FQNNGV come from the germline V gene. The CDR3 is CASSTLDRAYTEAFF. The CDR3 DNA reads as TGTGCCAGCAGCACCCTAGACAGGGCCTACACTGAAGCTTTCTTT.

The sample holds a few counts of this clone. The chain combines TRBV18 with TRBJ2-1, with a weak D call TRBD1 (5 bases). The CDR3 has 15 residues. Trimming removed 3 bases at V and 5 bases at J, with 14 bases between. Germline V lookup: CDR1 KGHSH, CDR2 LQKENI. Here the CDR3 reads CASSPGAGLNNEQFF. The CDR3 DNA sequence: TGTGCCAGCTCACCCGGAGCAGGGTTAAACAATGAGCAGTTCTTC. The entire variable domain, with the rest obtained from reference TRBV18 and TRBJ2-1, is as follows: NAGVMQNPRHLVRRRGQEARLRCSPMKGHSHVYWYRQLPEEGLKFMVYLQKENIIDESGMPKERFSAEFPKEGPSILRIQQVVRGDSAAYFCASSPGAGLNNEQFFGPGTRLTVL.

This sequence joins TRBV30 and TRBJ2-2; a weak D match, TRBD2 (6 bases). The CDR3 covers 11 residues. V was trimmed by 7 bases and J by 6 bases, leaving 9 bases between them. CDR1 is GTSNPN and CDR2 is SVGIG in the germline V gene (reference sequence). The CDR3 here is CALGGAGELFF. The CDR3 DNA is TGTGCCTTGGGGGGTGCCGGGGAGCTGTTTTTT.

This clone has more than one count but fewer than ten. The chain couples TRBV2 to TRBJ2-7; 11 bases agree with TRBD2. J gave up 5 bases and V 7 bases, and 7 bases lay outside the gene matches. Per the germline V gene, CDR1 is SNHLY and CDR2 is FYNNEI. The CDR3 covers 14 residues. The CDR3: CASNRLAGLDEQYF. The CDR3 coding sequence is TGTGCCAGCAATAGACTAGCGGGATTGGACGAGCAGTACTTC.

This clone was seen once. The J gene is TRBJ1-1, the V gene TRBV28; 8 bases align to TRBD1. V shed 7 bases and J 3 bases; nucleotides not matched to a gene: 13. This CDR3 comprises 16 residues. The germline gives CDR1 MDHEN, CDR2 SYDVKM. The CDR3 DNA sequence: TGTGCCAGCACTCCTTCCCAGGGGGCCGAAGACACTGAAGCTTTCTTT. Amino acids: CASTPSQGAEDTEAFF.

V usage is TRBV7-9 and J usage is TRBJ2-5; 10 bases line up with TRBD2. The CDR3 runs 14 residues. The germline gives CDR1 SEHNR, CDR2 FQNEAQ (reference sequence). V was clipped by 5 bases and J by 3 bases; unmatched bases: 3. In DNA, the CDR3 is TGTGCCAGCAGCCCAGGGACTAGCGAAGAGACCCAGTACTTC. It encodes CASSPGTSEETQYF.

In this sample, this clone turned up once. The genes are TRBV19 and TRBJ1-5, with a tentative D call TRBD1 (5 bases). The CDR3 covers 15 residues. The germline gives CDR1 LNHDA, CDR2 SQIVND (reference sequence). Trimming left V 6 bases short and J 1 base short, with 13 bases between. The CDR3 region is CASRPAGLSNQPQHF. The CDR3 DNA sequence: TGTGCCAGTAGACCCGCGGGACTGAGCAATCAGCCCCAGCATTTT.

The V gene is TRBV30, the J gene TRBJ1-1; 10 nucleotides align to TRBD1. V gave up 4 bases and J gave up 3 bases; unmatched junction bases: 5. The length of the CDR3 is 14 residues. Germline lookup yields CDR1 GTSNPN and CDR2 SVGIG (reference sequence). The CDR3 region has the DNA TGTGCCTGGACCCCGGACAGGGGGGACACTGAAGCTTTCTTT. Its translation is CAWTPDRGDTEAFF.